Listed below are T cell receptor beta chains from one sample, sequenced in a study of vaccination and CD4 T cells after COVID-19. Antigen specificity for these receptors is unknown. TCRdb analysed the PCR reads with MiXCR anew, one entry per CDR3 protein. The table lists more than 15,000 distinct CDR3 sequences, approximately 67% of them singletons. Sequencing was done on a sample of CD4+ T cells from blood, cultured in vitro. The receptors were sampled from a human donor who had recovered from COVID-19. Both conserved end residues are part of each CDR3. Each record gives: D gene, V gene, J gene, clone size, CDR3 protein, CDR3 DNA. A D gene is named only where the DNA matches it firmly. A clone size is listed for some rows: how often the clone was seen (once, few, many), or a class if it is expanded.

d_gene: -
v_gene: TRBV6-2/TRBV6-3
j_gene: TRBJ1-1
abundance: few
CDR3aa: CASSHVGGPMNTEAFF
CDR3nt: TGTGCCAGCAGTCATGTGGGGGGGCCGATGAACACTGAAGCTTTCTTT

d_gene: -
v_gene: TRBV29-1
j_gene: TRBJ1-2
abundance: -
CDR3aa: CSVVRMGDYGYTF
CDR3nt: TGCAGCGTAGTCAGGATGGGGGACTATGGCTACACCTTC

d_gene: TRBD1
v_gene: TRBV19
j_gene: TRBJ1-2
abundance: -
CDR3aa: CASSMGRQGGGYGYTF
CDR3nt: TGTGCCAGTAGTATGGGTCGACAGGGAGGAGGGTATGGCTACACCTTC

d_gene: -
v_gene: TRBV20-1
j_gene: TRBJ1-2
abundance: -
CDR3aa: CSARDQHNGYTF
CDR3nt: TGCAGTGCTAGAGATCAACATAATGGCTACACCTTC

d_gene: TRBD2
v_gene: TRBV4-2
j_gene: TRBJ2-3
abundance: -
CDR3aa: CASSQTLPGLATDTQYF
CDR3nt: TGTGCCAGCAGCCAGACGTTACCGGGACTAGCCACAGATACGCAGTATTTT

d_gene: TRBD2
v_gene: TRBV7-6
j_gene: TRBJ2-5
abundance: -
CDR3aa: CASSGEGGSTQTQYF
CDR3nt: TGTGCCAGCAGCGGGGAGGGCGGGAGCACCCAGACCCAGTACTTC

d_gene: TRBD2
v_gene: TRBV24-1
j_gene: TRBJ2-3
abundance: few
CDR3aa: CATRTSGGNTQYF
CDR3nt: TGTGCCACCAGGACTAGCGGGGGAAATACGCAGTATTTT

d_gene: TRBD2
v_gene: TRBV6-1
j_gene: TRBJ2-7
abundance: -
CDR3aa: CASSRQLAGIPYEQYF
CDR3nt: TGTGCCAGCAGTAGGCAGCTAGCGGGGATCCCGTACGAGCAGTACTTC

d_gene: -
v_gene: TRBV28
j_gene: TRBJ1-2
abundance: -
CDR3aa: CASTTIWGRDGYTF
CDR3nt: TGTGCCAGCACCACTATCTGGGGGCGGGATGGCTACACCTTC

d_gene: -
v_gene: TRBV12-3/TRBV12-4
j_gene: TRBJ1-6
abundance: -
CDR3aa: CASSPRDEGANSPLHF
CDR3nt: TGTGCCAGCAGCCCTAGAGACGAGGGAGCCAATTCACCCCTCCACTTT

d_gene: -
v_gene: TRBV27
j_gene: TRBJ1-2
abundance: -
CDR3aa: CASSLGQGIGGYTF
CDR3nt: TGTGCCAGCAGTTTAGGCCAGGGTATTGGTGGCTACACCTTC

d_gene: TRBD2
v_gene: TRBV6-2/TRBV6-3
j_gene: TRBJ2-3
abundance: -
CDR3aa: CASSSWTSGRDTQYF
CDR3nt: TGTGCCAGCAGTTCCTGGACTAGCGGACGGGATACGCAGTATTTT

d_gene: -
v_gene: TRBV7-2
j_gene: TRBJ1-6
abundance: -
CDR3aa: CASSLIGGASNNSPLHF
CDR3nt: TGTGCCAGCAGCCTCATCGGTGGGGCCAGCAATAATTCACCCCTCCACTTT

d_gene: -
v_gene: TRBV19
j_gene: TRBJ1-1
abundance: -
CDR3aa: CASTIDRRSTEAFF
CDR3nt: TGTGCCAGTACCATAGACAGGAGGAGCACTGAAGCTTTCTTT

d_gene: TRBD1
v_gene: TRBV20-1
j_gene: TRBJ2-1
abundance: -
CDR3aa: CSAGRPRTGPNEQFF
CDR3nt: TGCAGTGCTGGACGACCACGGACAGGGCCCAATGAGCAGTTCTTC

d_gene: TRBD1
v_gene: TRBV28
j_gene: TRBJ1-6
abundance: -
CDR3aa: CASSFPGQGQSPLHF
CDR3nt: TGTGCTAGCAGTTTTCCGGGACAGGGACAATCACCCCTCCACTTT

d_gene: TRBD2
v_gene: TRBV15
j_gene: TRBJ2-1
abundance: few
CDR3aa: CATSRESGGRVGSYNEQFF
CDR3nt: TGTGCCACCAGCAGAGAATCTGGCGGGAGGGTGGGTTCCTACAATGAGCAGTTCTTC

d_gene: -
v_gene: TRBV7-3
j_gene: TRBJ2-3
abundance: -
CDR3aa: CASSVRGGTQYF
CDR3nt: TGTGCCAGCAGCGTCAGGGGGGGTACGCAGTATTTT

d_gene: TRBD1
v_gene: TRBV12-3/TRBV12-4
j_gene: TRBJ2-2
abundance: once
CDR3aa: CASSPGQGRTGELFF
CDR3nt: TGTGCCAGCAGCCCTGGACAGGGAAGAACCGGGGAGCTGTTTTTT

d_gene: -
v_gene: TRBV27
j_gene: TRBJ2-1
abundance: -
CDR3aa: CASSFWASAQPGEQFF
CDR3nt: TGTGCCAGCAGTTTTTGGGCTAGCGCCCAGCCGGGGGAGCAGTTCTTC

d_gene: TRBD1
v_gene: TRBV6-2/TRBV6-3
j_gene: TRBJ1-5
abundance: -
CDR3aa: CASSYNRGIGAYQPQHF
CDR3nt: TGTGCCAGCAGTTACAACAGGGGAATCGGGGCTTATCAGCCCCAGCATTTT

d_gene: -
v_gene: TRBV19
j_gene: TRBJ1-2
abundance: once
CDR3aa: CASSTRPGPHYGYTF
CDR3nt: TGTGCCAGTAGTACACGCCCCGGGCCCCACTATGGCTACACCTTC

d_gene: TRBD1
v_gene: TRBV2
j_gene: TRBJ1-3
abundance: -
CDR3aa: CARQHRGGNTIYF
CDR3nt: TGTGCCCGCCAACACAGGGGTGGAAACACCATATATTTT

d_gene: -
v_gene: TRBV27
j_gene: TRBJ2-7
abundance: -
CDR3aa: CASSLMAVPTSYEQYF
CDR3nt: TGTGCCAGCAGTTTAATGGCGGTCCCTACGTCCTACGAGCAGTACTTC

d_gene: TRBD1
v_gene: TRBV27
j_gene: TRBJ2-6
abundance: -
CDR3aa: CASSFGTAGANVLTF
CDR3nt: TGTGCCAGCAGTTTCGGGACAGCAGGGGCCAACGTCCTGACTTTC

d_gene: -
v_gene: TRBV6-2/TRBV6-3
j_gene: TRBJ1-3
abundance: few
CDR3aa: CASRIAYGNTIYF
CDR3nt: TGTGCCAGCAGGATCGCTTACGGAAACACCATATATTTT

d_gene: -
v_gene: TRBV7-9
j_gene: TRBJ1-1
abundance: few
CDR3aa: CAIYQQGTYTEAFF
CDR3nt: TGTGCCATCTACCAACAGGGCACTTACACTGAAGCTTTCTTT

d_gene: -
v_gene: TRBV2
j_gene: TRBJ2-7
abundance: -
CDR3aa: CASSESGSGEQYF
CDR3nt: TGTGCCAGCAGTGAATCGGGATCGGGGGAGCAGTACTTC

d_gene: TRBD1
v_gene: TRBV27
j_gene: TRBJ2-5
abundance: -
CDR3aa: CASSFTGVGETQYF
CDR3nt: TGTGCCAGCAGTTTTACAGGGGTGGGGGAGACCCAGTACTTC

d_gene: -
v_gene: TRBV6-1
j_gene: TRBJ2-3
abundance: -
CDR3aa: CASSSDRDTQYF
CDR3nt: TGTGCCAGCAGCTCAGACCGCGATACGCAGTATTTT

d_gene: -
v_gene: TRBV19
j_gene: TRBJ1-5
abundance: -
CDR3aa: CASSIMGLNQPQHF
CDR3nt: TGTGCCAGTAGTATAATGGGGCTAAATCAGCCCCAGCATTTT

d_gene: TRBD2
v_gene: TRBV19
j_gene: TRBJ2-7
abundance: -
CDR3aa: CASSIREGSNEQYF
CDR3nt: TGTGCCAGTAGTATCAGGGAGGGATCGAACGAGCAGTACTTC

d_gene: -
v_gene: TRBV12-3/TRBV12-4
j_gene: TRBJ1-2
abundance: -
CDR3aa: CASSLKAELVNTF
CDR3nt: TGTGCCAGCAGTTTAAAGGCAGAGCTCGTTAACACCTTC

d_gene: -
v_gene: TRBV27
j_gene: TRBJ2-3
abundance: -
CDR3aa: CASRRTPSTDTQYF
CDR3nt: TGTGCCAGCAGGAGGACGCCGAGCACAGATACGCAGTATTTT

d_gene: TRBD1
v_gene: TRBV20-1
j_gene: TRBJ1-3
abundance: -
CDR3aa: CSARPEGQGWAGNTIYF
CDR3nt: TGCAGTGCTAGACCGGAAGGACAGGGCTGGGCTGGAAACACCATATATTTT

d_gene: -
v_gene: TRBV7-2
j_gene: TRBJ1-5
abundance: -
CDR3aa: CASSLDFNQPQHF
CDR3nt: TGTGCCAGCAGCTTAGATTTCAATCAGCCCCAGCATTTT

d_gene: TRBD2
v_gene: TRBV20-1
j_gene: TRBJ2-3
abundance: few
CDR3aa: CSARGTLAGTDTQYF
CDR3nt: TGCAGTGCTAGAGGAACACTAGCGGGGACAGATACGCAGTATTTT

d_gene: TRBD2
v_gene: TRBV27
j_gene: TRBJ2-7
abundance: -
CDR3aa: CASSPLLAGGSSPPYEQYF
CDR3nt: TGTGCCAGCAGCCCTTTACTAGCGGGAGGGTCCTCACCCCCCTACGAGCAGTACTTC

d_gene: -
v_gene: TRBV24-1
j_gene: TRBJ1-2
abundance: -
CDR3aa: CATRASGEYGYTF
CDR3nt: TGTGCCACCAGGGCCTCGGGGGAATATGGCTACACCTTC

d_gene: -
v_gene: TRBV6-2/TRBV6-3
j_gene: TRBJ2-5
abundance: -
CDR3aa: CASNRPGQGLQETQYF
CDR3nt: TGTGCCAGCAACCGACCGGGACAAGGGCTGCAGGAGACCCAGTACTTC